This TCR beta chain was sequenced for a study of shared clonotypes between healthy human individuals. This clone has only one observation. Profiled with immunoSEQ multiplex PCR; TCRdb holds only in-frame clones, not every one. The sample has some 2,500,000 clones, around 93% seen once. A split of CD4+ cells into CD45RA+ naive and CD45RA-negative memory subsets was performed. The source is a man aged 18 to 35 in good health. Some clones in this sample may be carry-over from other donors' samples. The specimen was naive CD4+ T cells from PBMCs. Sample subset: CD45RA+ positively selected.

Written as DNA, the CDR3 is TGTGCCAGTAGTATGAGGGAGGGTAGTCAGCCCCAGCATTTT. The encoded protein is CASSMREGSQPQHF. The chain joins TRBV19 to TRBJ1-5, with D unclear. Germline V gene sequence: CDR1 LNHDA, CDR2 SQIVND (reference sequence). The CDR3 has 14 amino acids. V shed 3 bases and J shed 6 bases, with 12 bases lying between them.